This record covers a single T cell receptor beta chain. V gave up 2 bases and J gave up 5 bases, with 15 bases separating them. The germline CDR1 and CDR2 sequences are SGHAT and FQNNGV. CDR3 size: 15 residues. Clones were sequenced by immunoSEQ multiplex PCR, and TCRdb holds only the in-frame ones, with some missing. The table lists just under 8,000 clones, around 86% of them singletons, with 1.5% to 2% in the top ten. These data come from a study of OX40 agonist ivuxolimab in advanced cancers. The V and J genes are TRBV11-2 and TRBJ1-2; no firm D call. The receptor comes from an adult with an advanced solid tumor such as melanoma, head and neck, liver or kidney cancer. The starting material was CD4+ or CD8+ T cells sorted from blood, obtained in a trial of the OX40 agonist ivuxolimab. CDR3 nucleotides: TGTGCCAGCAGCTTAAACCACGGAGTAGGATATGGCTACACCTTC. It is translated as CASSLNHGVGYGYTF.